The clone carrying this T cell receptor (beta chain) appeared once. Followed over time, Seattle patients had been enrolled while infection was active. Profiling relied on immunoSEQ multiplex PCR, and the TCRdb table lists in-frame clones only, not all of them. The sample shows 250,000 to 400,000 clones, around 88% of them seen only once. This specimen comes from a study of blood T cell repertoires in COVID-19. Study details: The study drew acute and convalescent COVID-19 samples from the United States, Italy and Spain. Sample material is recorded as cDNA or gDNA derived from T cells, B-cell-depleted T cells, or PBMCs.

This clonotype was obtained from a woman aged 25 to 39 with COVID-19, enrolled during active disease. The sample comprised peripheral blood.

The CDR3: CASSPRDRHSGNTIYF. The CDR3 DNA follows: TGTGCCAGCTCACCACGGGACAGACACTCTGGAAACACCATATATTTT. This chain links TRBV18 with TRBJ1-3; 7 nucleotides agree with TRBD1. The CDR3 runs 16 residues. Germline CDR1 and CDR2: KGHSH and LQKENI. Trimming took 1 base from V and 0 from J; bases not matched to a gene: 3.